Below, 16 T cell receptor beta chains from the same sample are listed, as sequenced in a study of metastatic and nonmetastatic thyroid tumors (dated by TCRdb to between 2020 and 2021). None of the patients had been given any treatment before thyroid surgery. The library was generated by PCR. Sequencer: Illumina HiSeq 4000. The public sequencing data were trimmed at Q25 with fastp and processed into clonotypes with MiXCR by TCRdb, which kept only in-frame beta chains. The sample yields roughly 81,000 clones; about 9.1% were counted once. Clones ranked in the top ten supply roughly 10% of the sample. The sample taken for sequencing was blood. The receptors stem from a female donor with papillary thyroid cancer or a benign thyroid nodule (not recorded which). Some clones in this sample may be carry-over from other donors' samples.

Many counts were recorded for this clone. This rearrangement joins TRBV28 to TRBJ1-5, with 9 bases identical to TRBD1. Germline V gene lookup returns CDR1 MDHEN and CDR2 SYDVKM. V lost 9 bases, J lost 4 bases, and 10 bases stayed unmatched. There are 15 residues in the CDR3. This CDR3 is CASGGGDRVNQPQHF. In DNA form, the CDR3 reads TGTGCCAGTGGCGGGGGGGACAGGGTTAATCAGCCCCAGCATTTT.

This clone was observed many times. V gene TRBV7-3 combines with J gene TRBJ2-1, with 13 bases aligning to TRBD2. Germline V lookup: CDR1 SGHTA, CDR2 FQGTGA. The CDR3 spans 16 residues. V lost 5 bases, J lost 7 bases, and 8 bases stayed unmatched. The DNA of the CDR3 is TGTGCCAGCAGCCCCCGACTAGCGGGGGGAGGGAATGAGCAGTTCTTC. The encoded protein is CASSPRLAGGGNEQFF.

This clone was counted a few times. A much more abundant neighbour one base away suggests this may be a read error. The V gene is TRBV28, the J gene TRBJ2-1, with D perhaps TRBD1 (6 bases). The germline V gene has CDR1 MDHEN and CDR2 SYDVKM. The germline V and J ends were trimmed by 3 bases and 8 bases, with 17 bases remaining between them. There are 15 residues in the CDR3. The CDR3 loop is CASSLGYGGHDEQFF. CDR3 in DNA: TGTGCCAGCAGTTTGGGGTATGGGGGACACGATGAGCAGTTCTTC.

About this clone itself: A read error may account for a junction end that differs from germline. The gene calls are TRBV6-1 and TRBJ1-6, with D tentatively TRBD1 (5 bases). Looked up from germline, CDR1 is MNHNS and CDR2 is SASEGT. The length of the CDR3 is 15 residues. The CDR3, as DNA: TGTGCCTGCAGTCACCGCGGGACCGATAATTCACCCCTCCACTTT. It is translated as CACSHRGTDNSPLHF.

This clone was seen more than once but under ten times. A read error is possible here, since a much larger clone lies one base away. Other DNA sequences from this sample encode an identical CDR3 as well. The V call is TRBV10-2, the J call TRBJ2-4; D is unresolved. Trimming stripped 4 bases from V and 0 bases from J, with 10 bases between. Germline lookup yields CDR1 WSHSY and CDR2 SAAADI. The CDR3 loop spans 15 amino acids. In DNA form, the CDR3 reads TGCGCCAGCAGTGTAACGTCTCTAGCCAAAAACATTCAGTACTTC. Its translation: CASSVTSLAKNIQYF.

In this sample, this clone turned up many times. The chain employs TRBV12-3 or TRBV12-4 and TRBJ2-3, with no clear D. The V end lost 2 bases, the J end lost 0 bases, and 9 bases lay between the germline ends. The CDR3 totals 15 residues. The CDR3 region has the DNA TGTGCCAGCAGTTTATCGGTGTCTAGCACAGATACGCAGTATTTT. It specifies CASSLSVSSTDTQYF.

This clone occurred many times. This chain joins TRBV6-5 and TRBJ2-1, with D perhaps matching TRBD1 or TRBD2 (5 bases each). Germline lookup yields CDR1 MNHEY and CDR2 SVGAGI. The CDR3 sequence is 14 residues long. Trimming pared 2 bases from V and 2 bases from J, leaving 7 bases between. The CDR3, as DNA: TGTGCCAGCAGTTACAGGGGACCCTACAATGAGCAGTTCTTC. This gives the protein CASSYRGPYNEQFF.

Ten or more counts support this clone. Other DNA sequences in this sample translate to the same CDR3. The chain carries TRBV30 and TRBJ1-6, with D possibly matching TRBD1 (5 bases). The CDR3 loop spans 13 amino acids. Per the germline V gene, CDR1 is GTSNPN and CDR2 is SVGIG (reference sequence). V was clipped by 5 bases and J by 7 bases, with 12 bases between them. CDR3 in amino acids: CAWSAGANSPLHF. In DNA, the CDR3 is TGTGCCTGGTCTGCCGGGGCAAATTCACCCCTCCACTTT.

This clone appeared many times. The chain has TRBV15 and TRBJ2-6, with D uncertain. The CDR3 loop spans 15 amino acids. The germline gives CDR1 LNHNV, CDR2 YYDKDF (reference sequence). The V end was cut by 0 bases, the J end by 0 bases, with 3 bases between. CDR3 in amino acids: CATSREGSGANVLTF. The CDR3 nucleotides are TGTGCCACCAGCAGAGAGGGCTCTGGGGCCAACGTCCTGACTTTC.

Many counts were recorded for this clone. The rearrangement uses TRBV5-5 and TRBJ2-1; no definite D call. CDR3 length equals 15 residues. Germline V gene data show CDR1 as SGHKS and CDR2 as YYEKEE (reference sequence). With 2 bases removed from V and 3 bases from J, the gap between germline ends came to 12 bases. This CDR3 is CASSFLVESYNEQFF. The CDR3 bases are TGTGCCAGCAGCTTTCTCGTGGAGAGCTACAATGAGCAGTTCTTC.

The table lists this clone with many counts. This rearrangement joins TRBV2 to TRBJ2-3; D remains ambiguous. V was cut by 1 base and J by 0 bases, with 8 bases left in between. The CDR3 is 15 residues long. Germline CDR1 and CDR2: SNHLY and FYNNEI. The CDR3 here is CASSEERFSTDTQYF. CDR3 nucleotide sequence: TGTGCCAGCAGTGAAGAGAGATTTAGCACAGATACGCAGTATTTT.

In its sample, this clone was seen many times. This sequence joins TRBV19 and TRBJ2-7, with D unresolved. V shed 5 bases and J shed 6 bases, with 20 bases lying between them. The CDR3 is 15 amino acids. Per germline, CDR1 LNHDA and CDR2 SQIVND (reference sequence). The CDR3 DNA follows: TGTGCCAGTAGTCCTCGGACGTTCAAATCGGGCGAGCAGTACTTC. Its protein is CASSPRTFKSGEQYF. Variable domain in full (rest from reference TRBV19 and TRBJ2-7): DGGITQSPKYLFRKEGQNVTLSCEQNLNHDAMYWYRQDPGQGLRLIYYSQIVNDFQKGDIAEGYSVSREKKESFPLTVTSAQKNPTAFYLCASSPRTFKSGEQYFGPGTRLTVT.

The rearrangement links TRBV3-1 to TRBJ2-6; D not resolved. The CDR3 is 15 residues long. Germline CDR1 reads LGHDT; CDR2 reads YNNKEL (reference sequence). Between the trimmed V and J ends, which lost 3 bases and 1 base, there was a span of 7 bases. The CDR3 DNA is TGTGCCAGCAGCCAGACATCATCTGGGGCCAACGTCCTGACTTTC. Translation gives CASSQTSSGANVLTF.

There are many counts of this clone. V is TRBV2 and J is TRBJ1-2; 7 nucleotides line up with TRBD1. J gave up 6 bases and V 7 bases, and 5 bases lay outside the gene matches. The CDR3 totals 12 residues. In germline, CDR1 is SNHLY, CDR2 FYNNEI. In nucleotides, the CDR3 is TGTGCCAGCAAGACCACAGGGGATGGCTACACCTTC. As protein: CASKTTGDGYTF.

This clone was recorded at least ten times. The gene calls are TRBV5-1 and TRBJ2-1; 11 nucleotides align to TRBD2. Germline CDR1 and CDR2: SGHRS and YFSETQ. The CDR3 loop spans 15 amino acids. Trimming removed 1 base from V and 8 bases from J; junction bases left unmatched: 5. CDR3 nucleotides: TGCGCCAGCAGCTTGTACGTGACTAGCGGGGATGAGCAGTTCTTC. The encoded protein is CASSLYVTSGDEQFF. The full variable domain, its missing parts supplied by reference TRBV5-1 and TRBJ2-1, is KAGVTQTPRYLIKTRGQQVTLSCSPISGHRSVSWYQQTPGQGLQFLFEYFSETQRNKGNFPGRFSGRQFSNSRSEMNVSTLELGDSALYLCASSLYVTSGDEQFFGPGTRLTVL.

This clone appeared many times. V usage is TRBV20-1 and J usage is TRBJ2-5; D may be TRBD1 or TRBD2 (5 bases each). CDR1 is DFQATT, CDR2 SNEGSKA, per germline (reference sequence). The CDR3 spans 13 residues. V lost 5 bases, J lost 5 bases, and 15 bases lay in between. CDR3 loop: CSAPSSGTETQYF. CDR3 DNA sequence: TGCAGTGCTCCAAGTTCAGGGACGGAGACCCAGTACTTC.